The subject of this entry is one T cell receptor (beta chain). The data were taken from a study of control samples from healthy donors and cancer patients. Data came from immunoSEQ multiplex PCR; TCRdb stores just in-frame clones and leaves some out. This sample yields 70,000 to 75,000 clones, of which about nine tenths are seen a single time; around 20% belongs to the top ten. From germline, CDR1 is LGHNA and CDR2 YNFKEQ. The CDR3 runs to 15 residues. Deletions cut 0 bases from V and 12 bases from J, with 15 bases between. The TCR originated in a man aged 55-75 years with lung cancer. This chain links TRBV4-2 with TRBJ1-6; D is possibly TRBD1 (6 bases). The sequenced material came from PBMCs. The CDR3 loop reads CASSQDLWQGKPLHF. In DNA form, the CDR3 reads TGTGCCAGCAGCCAAGATCTTTGGCAGGGGAAACCCCTCCACTTT.